Presented here are 16 T cell receptor beta chains from one specimen sequenced in a study of cytomegalovirus exposure and HLA in healthy donors. The study ran its PCR with 60 Vbeta and 13 Jbeta primers. Clones were read by immunoSEQ multiplex PCR, and TCRdb kept only the in-frame ones, dropping some. The sample records 130,000 or so clones, over 6.5% being singletons. Material for sequencing was PBMCs. The receptor set was obtained from a woman in her forties in good health and CMV-seropositive.

The rearrangement uses TRBV14 and TRBJ2-7; TRBD1 aligns across 11 bases. The CDR3 sequence is 13 residues long. The ends lost 3 bases at V and 11 bases at J; junction bases unmatched: 6. Germline CDR1 SGHDN, CDR2 FVKESK. As DNA, the CDR3 is TGTGCCAGCAGCCAGTGGACAGGGGGCGCAGAGTACTTC. Protein product: CASSQWTGGAEYF.

CDR3 in amino acids: CASSLIAEVQETQYF. The CDR3 DNA reads TGCGCCAGCAGCTTGATCGCAGAGGTACAAGAGACCCAGTACTTC. This sequence joins TRBV5-1 and TRBJ2-5; no definite D call. The CDR3 is 15 residues long. V was cut by 1 base and J by 2 bases, with 12 bases left in between. Looked up from germline, CDR1 is SGHRS and CDR2 is YFSETQ.

This clone has more than one count but fewer than ten. V usage is TRBV11-3 and J usage is TRBJ2-1; 9 nucleotides line up with TRBD2. V shed 5 bases and J 10 bases; nucleotides not matched to a gene: 6. This CDR3 is 13 amino acids long. Germline CDR1 is SGHNT and CDR2 is YENEEA. CDR3 sequence: CASSRTSVGEQFF. CDR3 coding DNA: TGTGCCAGCAGCCGGACTAGCGTAGGGGAGCAGTTCTTC.

This chain's CDR3 is CAATGIYNEQFF. The DNA of the CDR3 is TGTGCCGCCACAGGGATTTACAATGAGCAGTTCTTC. This chain links TRBV30 with TRBJ2-1; D possibly corresponds to TRBD1 (6 bases). The germline V and J ends were trimmed by 8 bases and 4 bases, with 12 bases remaining between them. CDR1 and CDR2 from the germline V gene are GTSNPN and SVGIG (reference sequence). This CDR3 spans 12 amino acids.

This clone has just a few counts. The chain is built from TRBV18 and TRBJ1-2, with 7 bases that match TRBD1. Germline CDR1 KGHSH, CDR2 LQKENI. The CDR3 length is 14 residues. V lost 5 bases, J lost 3 bases, and 6 bases stayed unmatched. The CDR3 region is CASSSGTADYGYTF. The CDR3 DNA reads TGTGCCAGCTCATCCGGGACAGCGGACTATGGCTACACCTTC.

The chain couples TRBV5-1 to TRBJ2-1, with TRBD2 as a possible D gene (7 bases). V was cut by 1 base and J by 6 bases, with 17 bases left in between. The CDR3 totals 16 residues. Germline V gives CDR1 SGHRS, CDR2 YFSETQ. The CDR3 reads CASSLYGGGPGNEQFF. In DNA form, the CDR3 reads TGCGCCAGCAGCTTGTATGGGGGGGGGCCGGGCAATGAGCAGTTCTTC.

The chain carries TRBV7-9 and TRBJ2-1, with 7 nucleotides matching TRBD2. Germline V CDR1 and CDR2: SEHNR, FQNEAQ (reference sequence). The length of the CDR3 is 13 residues. J was trimmed by 10 bases and V by 4 bases; bases with no gene match: 7. CDR3 protein: CASSWTERDEQFF. DNA for the CDR3: TGTGCCAGCAGCTGGACCGAGCGGGACGAGCAGTTCTTC.

This clone has just a few counts. The chain combines TRBV30 with TRBJ2-5; possibly TRBD1 for D (6 bases). V dropped 3 bases and J dropped 4 bases, with 12 bases sitting between them. The length of the CDR3 is 13 residues. Germline lookup yields CDR1 GTSNPN and CDR2 SVGIG (reference sequence). CDR3 loop: CAWSQGLGETQYF. The DNA of the CDR3 is TGTGCCTGGAGCCAGGGGCTAGGAGAGACCCAGTACTTC.

There are a few counts of this clone. The rearrangement links TRBV6-5 to TRBJ1-2, with 7 bases identical to TRBD1. J lost 3 bases, V lost 2 bases, and 9 bases had no gene match. This CDR3 is 16 amino acids long. Germline CDR1 and CDR2: MNHEY and SVGAGI. The CDR3 loop is CASSYRGQGNDYGYTF. The CDR3 bases are TGTGCCAGCAGTTACAGGGGGCAAGGAAACGACTATGGCTACACCTTC.

The genes are TRBV11-2 and TRBJ2-3, with D possibly being TRBD1 (5 bases). CDR3 length: 13 amino acids. Germline V gives CDR1 SGHAT, CDR2 FQNNGV. V dropped 1 base and J dropped 5 bases, with 7 bases sitting between them. CDR3 sequence: CASSLGRGDTQYF. CDR3 DNA: TGTGCCAGCAGCTTAGGAAGGGGAGATACGCAGTATTTT.

The chain carries TRBV30 and TRBJ1-1; 7 nucleotides line up with TRBD1. With V trimmed by 2 bases and J by 5 bases, 11 bases remained unmatched. The CDR3 covers 15 residues. Germline lookup yields CDR1 GTSNPN and CDR2 SVGIG (reference sequence). CDR3 coding DNA: TGTGCCTGGAGTACCTTGACAGGGTCCCCTACTGAAGCTTTCTTT. As protein: CAWSTLTGSPTEAFF.

This clone has just a few counts. The gene calls are TRBV28 and TRBJ1-2; D gene unclear. The V and J ends lost 2 bases and 8 bases respectively, with 9 bases between them. CDR1 and CDR2 from the germline V gene are MDHEN and SYDVKM. This CDR3 has 12 amino acids. The chain's CDR3 is CASSLGQVGYTF. CDR3 in DNA: TGTGCCAGCAGTTTAGGTCAGGTGGGCTACACCTTC.

This clone has a handful of counts. The V gene is TRBV27, the J gene TRBJ1-6, with TRBD1 identical over 10 bases. This CDR3 has 20 amino acids. CDR1 and CDR2 (germline): MNHEY, SMNVEV (reference sequence). The J segment lost 3 bases and the V segment lost 6 bases, leaving 17 bases of the junction unmatched. CDR3 protein: CASRPARDRGLLIYNSPLHF. In DNA form, the CDR3 reads TGTGCCAGCAGACCCGCCCGGGACAGGGGCTTGCTTATCTATAATTCACCCCTCCACTTT.

The gene calls are TRBV28 and TRBJ2-7, with D possibly TRBD2 on 6 matching bases. This CDR3 region has 17 residues. V was trimmed by 3 bases and J by 2 bases, leaving 20 bases between them. Germline V gives CDR1 MDHEN, CDR2 SYDVKM. Here the CDR3 DNA reads TGTGCCAGCAGTTTGGAGGGTGGGGCAGGTACGGCCTACGAGCAGTACTTC. This sequence encodes CASSLEGGAGTAYEQYF.

The V and J genes are TRBV19 and TRBJ1-5, with TRBD1 identical over 10 bases. Trimming cost V 7 bases and J 4 bases; bases outside gene matches: 7. Germline loops: CDR1 LNHDA, CDR2 SQIVND (reference sequence). This CDR3 has 15 amino acids. CDR3 DNA sequence: TGTGCCAGTACCCAGACAGGGGGCGCGAATCAGCCCCAGCATTTT. This codes for CASTQTGGANQPQHF.

This clone showed up just a few times. The chain recombines TRBV10-1 with TRBJ2-7; no clear D. V shed 1 base and J shed 7 bases, with 14 bases lying between them. Germline V gene lookup returns CDR1 WNHNN and CDR2 SYGVQD (reference sequence). The length of the CDR3 is 14 residues. In DNA form, the CDR3 reads TGCGCCAGCAGTGAGTTCAGCACCGCGAGGGAGCAGTACTTC. Translating gives CASSEFSTAREQYF.